The subject of this entry is one TCR beta chain. Its matching antigen is unknown. This specimen comes from a study of Graves' ophthalmopathy and Graves' hyperthyroidism. The evidence that diagnosis relied on was clinical symptoms, serum thyroxine, TRAb, thyroid ultrasound and orbital computed tomography. Out of 9.5 to 10 ml of fresh peripheral blood, PBMCs were obtained. TCR beta CDR3 amplification used RNA transcripts. Investigators did first-round RT-PCR with HTBI primers, then second-round multiplex PCR. TCRdb re-derived calls from the multiplex PCR reads in MiXCR, one entry per CDR3 protein. The sample has approximately 330,000 distinct CDR3 sequences; around a sixth are singletons. The CDR3 has 16 amino acids. Germline V gene sequence: CDR1 MNHNS, CDR2 SASEGT. Trimming left V 3 bases short and J 0 bases short, with 9 bases between. General study points: Between ophthalmopathy and stable hyperthyroidism, a 13-signature model drew a separation with nearly 90% sensitivity and 75% to 82% specificity.

Sequenced: peripheral blood. The receptor was derived from an adult man with Graves' ophthalmopathy. This chain uses TRBV6-1 with TRBJ2-6; D is perhaps TRBD1 (5 bases). CDR3 loop: CASSDRQYSGANVLTF. CDR3 bases: TGTGCCAGCAGTGACAGACAGTACTCTGGGGCCAACGTCCTGACTTTC.